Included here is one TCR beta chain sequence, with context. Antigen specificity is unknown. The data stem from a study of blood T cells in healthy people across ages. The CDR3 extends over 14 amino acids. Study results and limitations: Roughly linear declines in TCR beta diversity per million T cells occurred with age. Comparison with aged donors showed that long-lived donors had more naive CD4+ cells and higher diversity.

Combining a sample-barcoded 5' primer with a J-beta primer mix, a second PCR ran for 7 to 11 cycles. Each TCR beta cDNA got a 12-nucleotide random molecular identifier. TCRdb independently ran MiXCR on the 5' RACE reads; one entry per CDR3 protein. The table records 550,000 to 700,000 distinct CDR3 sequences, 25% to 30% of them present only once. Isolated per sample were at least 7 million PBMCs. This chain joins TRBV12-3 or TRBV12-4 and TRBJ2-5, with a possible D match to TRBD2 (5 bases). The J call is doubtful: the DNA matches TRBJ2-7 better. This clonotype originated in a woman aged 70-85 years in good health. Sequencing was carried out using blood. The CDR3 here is CASSLEADSYEQYF. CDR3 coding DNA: TGTGCCAGCAGTTTGGAGGCAGACTCCTACGAGCAGTACTTC.